The sample holds a few counts of the clone carrying this T cell receptor (beta chain). Under the authors' procedure: Scientists estimated how many nucleated cells there were by amplifying reference gene primers. The protocol was immunoSEQ multiplex PCR, while the TCRdb copy is restricted to in-frame clones and leaves out a portion. V, J and clone size reflect that table, while D and trimming were determined from the DNA. The table records some 240,000 clones, 84% of them present only once. The V gene lost 0 bases and the J gene lost 6 bases, with 12 bases spanning the gap. The CDR3 is made up of 15 amino acids. Germline CDR1 reads LGHNA; CDR2 reads YNFKEQ. The data belong to a study of blood T cell repertoires in COVID-19.

This sequence originates from a man between 50 and 59 years old with active or convalescent COVID-19. The rearrangement links TRBV4-2 to TRBJ1-3; unclear D gene. The material sequenced was peripheral blood. CDR3 DNA sequence: TGTGCCAGCAGCCAAGACTTTAACACAGAAAACACCATATATTTT. Its protein is CASSQDFNTENTIYF.